The clone carrying this TCR beta chain was seen many times. Its antigen is still unknown. The data were obtained in a study of tumor and adjacent non-tumor tissue in lung cancer. Study information: Stage I to III disease affected 10 men and roughly five women aged about 31 to 85. Notes on the study in general: In normal lung, the top 100 clones were significantly more dominant than in tumor.

The length of the CDR3 is 11 residues. Trimming removed 5 bases from V and 5 bases from J, with 6 bases in between. A modified ARM-PCR protocol with three rounds of nested PCR amplified TCRbeta. TCRdb reprocessed the multiplex PCR reads with MiXCR, giving one entry per CDR3 protein. The repertoire holds roughly 43,000 distinct CDR3 sequences, approximately 61% seen once, with about 50% in the top ten. No cell sorting was done before RNA was extracted from the tissue. This non-tumor lung sample came from over 3 cm beyond the tumor edge. Input material: distant non-tumor lung tissue. The sequence was collected from a man aged 45-65 years with non-small cell lung cancer. The chain employs TRBV12-3 or TRBV12-4 and TRBJ1-1, with D unclear. The CDR3 reads CASSLGTEAFF. The CDR3 bases are TGTGCCAGCAGTCTGGGGACTGAAGCTTTCTTT.